The TCR beta chain described here comes from a study of cytomegalovirus exposure and HLA in healthy donors. General study points: Later work showed greater clonal expansion in HLA-associated TCR beta chains than in equally common others. In an earlier analysis, most TCR beta V segments were productive about 87% or about 30% of the time. Reported results showed that the classifier diagnosed cytomegalovirus status with high specificity and sensitivity.

As for this clone: Its target is unknown.

PCR employed 60 Vbeta and 13 Jbeta primers. Sequenced by immunoSEQ multiplex PCR; TCRdb stores in-frame clones only, minus some. The sample has roughly 180,000 clones, around 80% seen once. This receptor was obtained from a woman aged 45-59 years in good health and CMV-seropositive. Sequencing was carried out using PBMCs.

The CDR3 region has the DNA TGTGCCAGCAGCTCAGTGGGAGGGCAGGGCAATGAGCAGTTCTTC. This codes for CASSSVGGQGNEQFF. This rearrangement joins TRBV7-2 to TRBJ2-1, with 7 bases lining up with TRBD2. The CDR3 has 15 residues. The junction had 9 bases not matched to a gene; V was cut back by 4 bases and J by 6 bases. CDR1 is SGHTA, CDR2 FQGNSA, per germline.